This is a list of T cell receptor beta chains from one sample in a study of blood T cell repertoires in COVID-19. The protocol was immunoSEQ multiplex PCR, while the TCRdb copy is restricted to in-frame clones and leaves out a portion. In the table there are approximately 220,000 clones, about 80% of which are singletons. Sequencing was done on a sample of PBMCs or T cells enriched from blood (not recorded which). These receptors originate from a woman aged 45-65 years who had been exposed to COVID-19. Both conserved end residues are part of each CDR3. The order of the fields is D gene, clone size, J gene, V gene, CDR3 DNA, CDR3 protein. The D gene is left open where the match is weak. Size tells how often a clone was seen (once, few, many) or the class of an expanded clone, and some rows leave it out.

D gene: TRBD2
clone size: NA
J gene: TRBJ2-1
V gene: TRBV15
CDR3 DNA: TGTGCCACCAGCAGAGATTTGCTAGCGGGTTACAATGAGCAGTTCTTC
CDR3 protein: CATSRDLLAGYNEQFF

D gene: NA
clone size: NA
J gene: TRBJ1-1
V gene: TRBV19
CDR3 DNA: TGTGCCAGTAAAGCGGAACGGGAAGCTTTCTTT
CDR3 protein: CASKAEREAFF

D gene: TRBD2
clone size: NA
J gene: TRBJ2-1
V gene: TRBV2
CDR3 DNA: TGTGCCAGCAGCTTGTCTAGCGGGGGGGCCCAGGAGCAGTTCTTC
CDR3 protein: CASSLSSGGAQEQFF

D gene: NA
clone size: NA
J gene: TRBJ2-7
V gene: TRBV5-1
CDR3 DNA: TGCGCCAGCAGCCTTATTACAGGGAGTGGGTTTTACGAGCAGTACTTC
CDR3 protein: CASSLITGSGFYEQYF

D gene: TRBD1
clone size: once
J gene: TRBJ2-3
V gene: TRBV10-2
CDR3 DNA: TGCGCCAGCAGACGCCCGGGACAGGGCACAGATACGCAGTATTTT
CDR3 protein: CASRRPGQGTDTQYF

D gene: NA
clone size: NA
J gene: TRBJ1-2
V gene: TRBV18
CDR3 DNA: TGTGCCAGCTCACCACCGCTCGGACAGCGAAACTATGGCTACACCTTC
CDR3 protein: CASSPPLGQRNYGYTF

D gene: NA
clone size: many
J gene: TRBJ1-3
V gene: TRBV10-3
CDR3 DNA: TGTGCCATCAGTGAGTCAAAAGGGAGTACCTCTGGAAACACCATATATTTT
CDR3 protein: CAISESKGSTSGNTIYF

D gene: TRBD1
clone size: NA
J gene: TRBJ2-3
V gene: TRBV7-3
CDR3 DNA: TGTGCCAGCAGCTCGGACAGGGGGCTTACAGATACGCAGTATTTT
CDR3 protein: CASSSDRGLTDTQYF

D gene: NA
clone size: NA
J gene: TRBJ1-2
V gene: TRBV6-5
CDR3 DNA: TGTGCCAGCAGGCGAGATACGAACTATGGCTACACCTTC
CDR3 protein: CASRRDTNYGYTF

D gene: NA
clone size: NA
J gene: TRBJ2-5
V gene: TRBV10-3
CDR3 DNA: TGTGCCATCAGTGGAGGTAGGACAGAAGAGACCCAGTACTTC
CDR3 protein: CAISGGRTEETQYF

D gene: TRBD1
clone size: once
J gene: TRBJ1-1
V gene: TRBV19
CDR3 DNA: TGTGCCAGTAGTTCGACAGGGGCAAGGGCTGAAGCTTTCTTT
CDR3 protein: CASSSTGARAEAFF

D gene: TRBD1
clone size: NA
J gene: TRBJ1-1
V gene: TRBV5-1
CDR3 DNA: TGCGCCAGCAGCATGGACAGGGGGAGTCGGAACACTGAAGCTTTCTTT
CDR3 protein: CASSMDRGSRNTEAFF

D gene: TRBD2
clone size: NA
J gene: TRBJ2-1
V gene: TRBV5-1
CDR3 DNA: TGCGCCAGCAGCTGGGTAACTAGCGGGGGGTCGGCTGAGCAGTTCTTC
CDR3 protein: CASSWVTSGGSAEQFF

D gene: NA
clone size: NA
J gene: TRBJ2-5
V gene: TRBV5-5
CDR3 DNA: TGTGCCAGCAGCTGGGGCGCAGAAGAGACCCAGTACTTC
CDR3 protein: CASSWGAEETQYF

D gene: NA
clone size: NA
J gene: TRBJ1-1
V gene: TRBV28
CDR3 DNA: TGTGCCAGCAGTCCCTCAGGTGAAGCTTTCTTT
CDR3 protein: CASSPSGEAFF

D gene: NA
clone size: NA
J gene: TRBJ2-3
V gene: TRBV5-4
CDR3 DNA: TGTGCCAGCAGCTTGGAGTCGGCAGATACGCAGTATTTT
CDR3 protein: CASSLESADTQYF

D gene: NA
clone size: NA
J gene: TRBJ2-3
V gene: TRBV2
CDR3 DNA: TGTGCCAGCAGGGGCCCCAGGGATCCGCGCACAGATACGCAGTATTTT
CDR3 protein: CASRGPRDPRTDTQYF

D gene: TRBD1
clone size: NA
J gene: TRBJ1-1
V gene: TRBV3-1/TRBV3-2
CDR3 DNA: TGTGCCAGCAGCCGACAGGGGGGAACTGAAGCTTTCTTT
CDR3 protein: CASSRQGGTEAFF

D gene: NA
clone size: few
J gene: TRBJ1-1
V gene: TRBV5-1
CDR3 DNA: TGCGCCAGCAGCTTGGCCGGACGGGGGGAAGCGGCTTTCTTT
CDR3 protein: CASSLAGRGEAAFF

D gene: NA
clone size: NA
J gene: TRBJ2-6
V gene: TRBV27
CDR3 DNA: TGTGCCAGCAGTTTATTACAGGCCCCTCCCGGGGCCAACGTCCTGACTTTC
CDR3 protein: CASSLLQAPPGANVLTF

D gene: NA
clone size: NA
J gene: TRBJ2-3
V gene: TRBV5-1
CDR3 DNA: TGCGCCAGCAGCTCCCGGGGGGCCAATCGCACAGATACGCAGTATTTT
CDR3 protein: CASSSRGANRTDTQYF

D gene: TRBD2
clone size: NA
J gene: TRBJ2-1
V gene: TRBV7-2
CDR3 DNA: TGTGCCAGCAGCTTGGTGGGACTAGCGGGGGGGCGGAATGAGCAGTTCTTC
CDR3 protein: CASSLVGLAGGRNEQFF

D gene: NA
clone size: NA
J gene: TRBJ1-1
V gene: TRBV14
CDR3 DNA: TGTGCCAGCAGCCAAGATAGGGGCTCCTGGGGCACTGAAGCTTTCTTT
CDR3 protein: CASSQDRGSWGTEAFF

D gene: TRBD2
clone size: NA
J gene: TRBJ2-1
V gene: TRBV25-1
CDR3 DNA: TGTGCCAGCAGTGTAATGGGAGGAGCGGGGGGGTCCAATGAGCAGTTCTTC
CDR3 protein: CASSVMGGAGGSNEQFF

D gene: TRBD1
clone size: NA
J gene: TRBJ2-7
V gene: TRBV4-1
CDR3 DNA: TGCGCCAGCAGCCAAGAAGCAGGGGGCTACGAGCAGTACTTC
CDR3 protein: CASSQEAGGYEQYF

D gene: NA
clone size: NA
J gene: TRBJ2-1
V gene: TRBV13
CDR3 DNA: TGTGCCAGCAGCGTGTGGGCAGGGGCTGGCTACAATGAGCAGTTCTTC
CDR3 protein: CASSVWAGAGYNEQFF

D gene: NA
clone size: once
J gene: TRBJ1-1
V gene: TRBV30
CDR3 DNA: TGTGCCTGGAGTGTAAGCGTTGGCGCTGAAGCTTTCTTT
CDR3 protein: CAWSVSVGAEAFF

D gene: NA
clone size: NA
J gene: TRBJ2-5
V gene: TRBV24-1
CDR3 DNA: TGTGCCACCAGTGACCCTATTGGGACCCAGTACTTC
CDR3 protein: CATSDPIGTQYF

D gene: NA
clone size: NA
J gene: TRBJ2-2
V gene: TRBV21-1
CDR3 DNA: TGTGCCAGCAGCAAAGCCAATGACAGGGAAAACACCGGGGAGCTGTTTTTT
CDR3 protein: CASSKANDRENTGELFF

D gene: NA
clone size: NA
J gene: TRBJ1-2
V gene: TRBV27
CDR3 DNA: TGTGCCAGCAGGGGAGGCAGTTCCTCAACATATGGCTACACCTTC
CDR3 protein: CASRGGSSSTYGYTF

D gene: NA
clone size: NA
J gene: TRBJ1-4
V gene: TRBV6-5
CDR3 DNA: TGTGCCAGCAGTTACAAGTGGGCCGGGGGTAAAGAAAAACTGTTTTTT
CDR3 protein: CASSYKWAGGKEKLFF

D gene: TRBD1
clone size: NA
J gene: TRBJ1-5
V gene: TRBV29-1
CDR3 DNA: TGCAGCGTTAAAGGGGGCCCCAATCAGCCCCAGCATTTT
CDR3 protein: CSVKGGPNQPQHF

D gene: TRBD2
clone size: NA
J gene: TRBJ2-5
V gene: TRBV6-6
CDR3 DNA: TGTGCCAGCAGTTACTCCGGGACTAGTCAAGAGACCCAGTACTTC
CDR3 protein: CASSYSGTSQETQYF

D gene: NA
clone size: NA
J gene: TRBJ2-3
V gene: TRBV10-2
CDR3 DNA: TGCGCCAGCAGCCTACAGGGAACGAGCACAGATACGCAGTATTTT
CDR3 protein: CASSLQGTSTDTQYF

D gene: TRBD1
clone size: NA
J gene: TRBJ1-3
V gene: TRBV6-4
CDR3 DNA: TGTGCCAGCAGTGACTGTTGGGACAGGTTCACTGGAAACACCATATATTTT
CDR3 protein: CASSDCWDRFTGNTIYF